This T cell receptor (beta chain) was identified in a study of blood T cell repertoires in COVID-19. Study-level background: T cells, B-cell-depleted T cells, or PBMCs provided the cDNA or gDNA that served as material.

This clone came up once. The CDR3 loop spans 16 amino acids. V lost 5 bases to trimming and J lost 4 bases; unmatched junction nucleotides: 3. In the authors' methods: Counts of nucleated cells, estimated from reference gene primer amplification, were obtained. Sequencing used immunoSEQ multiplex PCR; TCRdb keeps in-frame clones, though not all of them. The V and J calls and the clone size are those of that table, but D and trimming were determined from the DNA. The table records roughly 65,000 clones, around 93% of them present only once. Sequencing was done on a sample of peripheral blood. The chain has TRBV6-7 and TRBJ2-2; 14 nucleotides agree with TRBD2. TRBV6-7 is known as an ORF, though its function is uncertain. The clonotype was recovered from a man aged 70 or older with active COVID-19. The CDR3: CASSPGLAGGTGELFF. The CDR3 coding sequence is TGTGCCAGCAGTCCCGGACTAGCGGGGGGCACCGGGGAGCTGTTTTTT.